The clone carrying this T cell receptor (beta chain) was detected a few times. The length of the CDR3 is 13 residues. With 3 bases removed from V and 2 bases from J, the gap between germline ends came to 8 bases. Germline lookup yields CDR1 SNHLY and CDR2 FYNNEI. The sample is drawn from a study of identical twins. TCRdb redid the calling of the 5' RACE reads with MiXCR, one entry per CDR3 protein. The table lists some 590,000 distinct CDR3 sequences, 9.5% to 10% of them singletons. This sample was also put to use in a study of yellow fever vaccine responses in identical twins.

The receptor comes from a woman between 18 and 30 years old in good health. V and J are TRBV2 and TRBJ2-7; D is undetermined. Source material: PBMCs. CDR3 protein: CASSDANTYEQYF. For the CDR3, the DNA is TGTGCCAGCAGTGATGCGAACACCTACGAGCAGTACTTC.